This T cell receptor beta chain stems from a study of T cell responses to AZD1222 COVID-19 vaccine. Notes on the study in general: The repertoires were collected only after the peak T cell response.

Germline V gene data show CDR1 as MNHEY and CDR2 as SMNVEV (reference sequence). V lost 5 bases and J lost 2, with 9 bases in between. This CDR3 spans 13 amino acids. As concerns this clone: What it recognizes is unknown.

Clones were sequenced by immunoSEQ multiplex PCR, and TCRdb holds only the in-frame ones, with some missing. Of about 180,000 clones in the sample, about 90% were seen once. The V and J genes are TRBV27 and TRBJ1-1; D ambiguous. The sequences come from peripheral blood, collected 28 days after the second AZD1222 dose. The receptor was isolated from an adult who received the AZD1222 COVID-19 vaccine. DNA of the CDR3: TGTGCCAGCAGTGCTAGGATTAACACTGAAGCTTTCTTT. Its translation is CASSARINTEAFF.